The 29 T cell receptor beta chains listed next were all sequenced from one sample in a study of blood T cell repertoires in COVID-19 (dated by TCRdb to about 2020). Libraries were constructed by the immunoSEQ multiplex PCR assay. TCRdb holds this immuneACCESS table with in-frame rearrangements only. Some clones are missing; in checked studies, unresolved V genes explain under half, and the rest has no known cause. The sample includes around 200,000 clones, with 90% observed a single time. The leading ten clones occupy over 0.95% of the sample. Sequencing used PBMCs or T cells enriched from blood (not recorded which). Receptors originate from a man aged 25-40 years who had recovered from COVID-19.

The chain carries TRBV5-1 and TRBJ1-1; possibly TRBD1 for D (6 bases). The CDR3 is 17 residues long. V was clipped by 2 bases and J by 6 bases, with 23 bases between them. Germline-derived CDR1 and CDR2 are SGHRS and YFSETQ. The DNA of the CDR3 is TGCGCCAGCAGCTTCAACGCAGGGTGGAACAGGGTGGCTGAAGCTTTCTTT. This codes for CASSFNAGWNRVAEAFF.

The genes are TRBV18 and TRBJ1-2; tentatively, D is TRBD1 (6 bases). The germline CDR1 and CDR2 sequences are KGHSH and LQKENI. Trimming removed 1 base from V and 5 bases from J, with 14 bases in between. This CDR3 has 15 residues. The DNA for the CDR3 is TGTGCCAGCTCACCACAACAGGGACCCGGTTATGGCTACACCTTC. Protein: CASSPQQGPGYGYTF.

The count of this clone is one. The V call is TRBV4-1, the J call TRBJ2-7, with a tentative D call TRBD1 (6 bases). The CDR3 sequence is 16 residues long. CDR1 is MGHRA and CDR2 is YSYEKL in the germline V gene. Between the trimmed V and J ends, which lost 0 bases and 2 bases, there was a span of 14 bases. This CDR3 reads CASSQESGAHPYEQYF. CDR3 bases: TGCGCCAGCAGCCAAGAATCAGGGGCCCATCCCTACGAGCAGTACTTC.

The V gene is TRBV7-9, the J gene TRBJ2-1; TRBD2 aligns across 15 bases. J was trimmed by 6 bases and V by 5 bases; bases with no gene match: 5. The CDR3 contains 16 residues. The germline gives CDR1 SEHNR, CDR2 FQNEAQ (reference sequence). CDR3 nucleotides: TGTGCCAGCAGCCCGGGACTAGCGGGGGGTCGCAATGAGCAGTTCTTC. It encodes CASSPGLAGGRNEQFF.

The chain couples TRBV9 to TRBJ2-3; tentative D call: TRBD1 (5 bases). CDR1 SGDLS and CDR2 YYNGEE come from the germline V gene. The CDR3 spans 14 residues. V gave up 4 bases and J gave up 0 bases, with 9 bases separating them. The CDR3 loop reads CASSPQGSTDTQYF. In nucleotides, the CDR3 is TGTGCCAGCAGCCCCCAGGGCAGCACAGATACGCAGTATTTT. Filled out from reference TRBV9 and TRBJ2-3, the complete variable domain reads DSGVTQTPKHLITATGQRVTLRCSPRSGDLSVYWYQQSLDQGLQFLIQYYNGEERAKGNILERFSAQQFPDLHSELNLSSLELGDSALYFCASSPQGSTDTQYFGPGTRLTVL.

This chain links TRBV19 with TRBJ2-7; 9 bases line up with TRBD1. The CDR3 is 15 residues long. With 6 bases clipped from V and 3 bases from J, the junction kept 9 bases outside the gene matches. Germline V gene lookup returns CDR1 LNHDA and CDR2 SQIVND (reference sequence). The CDR3 bases are TGTGCCAGTAGCGGACAACAGGGGGCGAGCTACGAGCAGTACTTC. Its protein product is CASSGQQGASYEQYF.

V is TRBV24-1 and J is TRBJ1-1, with TRBD1 matching 9 bases. The CDR3 runs to 16 residues. The germline gives CDR1 KGHDR, CDR2 SFDVKD. V gave up 2 bases and J gave up 5 bases; unmatched junction bases: 8. CDR3 sequence (DNA): TGTGCCACCAGTGATTCCCGACAGGGGGTAAGAACTGAAGCTTTCTTT. Its protein product is CATSDSRQGVRTEAFF.

The gene calls are TRBV28 and TRBJ1-5; 8 nucleotides line up with TRBD1. The germline V gene encodes CDR1 MDHEN and CDR2 SYDVKM. The CDR3 contains 14 residues. J lost 7 bases, V lost 6 bases, and 8 bases had no gene match. CDR3 in amino acids: CASSNDRDRQPQHF. The CDR3 region has the DNA TGTGCCAGCAGCAATGACAGGGACAGGCAGCCCCAGCATTTT.

This chain links TRBV6-5 with TRBJ1-6, with a weak D call TRBD1 (5 bases). V was clipped by 7 bases and J by 6 bases, with 13 bases between them. CDR3 length equals 14 residues. Germline CDR1 reads MNHEY; CDR2 reads SVGAGI. CDR3 in amino acids: CASTFGGGNSPLHF. The CDR3 bases are TGTGCCAGCACCTTCGGGGGGGGTAATTCACCCCTCCACTTT.

This clone has more than one count but fewer than ten. The chain has TRBV4-1 and TRBJ1-1; TRBD1 is a possible D gene (5 bases). V was pared by 0 bases and J by 0 bases, with 8 bases between. The CDR3 loop spans 15 amino acids. Germline CDR1 reads MGHRA; CDR2 reads YSYEKL. This chain's CDR3 is CASSQDRQMNTEAFF. DNA for the CDR3: TGCGCCAGCAGCCAAGATAGACAGATGAACACTGAAGCTTTCTTT.

The chain has TRBV5-1 and TRBJ2-1; TRBD2 agrees at 12 bases. Germline CDR1 SGHRS, CDR2 YFSETQ. This CDR3 region has 15 residues. The V gene end was trimmed by 4 bases and the J gene end by 7 bases; junction bases not matched to a gene: 6. CDR3 in DNA: TGCGCCAGCAGCCTCCTAGCGGGAGGGGGAAATGAGCAGTTCTTC. It codes for CASSLLAGGGNEQFF. Combining the CDR3 with reference TRBV5-1 and TRBJ2-1 gives the whole variable domain KAGVTQTPRYLIKTRGQQVTLSCSPISGHRSVSWYQQTPGQGLQFLFEYFSETQRNKGNFPGRFSGRQFSNSRSEMNVSTLELGDSALYLCASSLLAGGGNEQFFGPGTRLTVL.

In this sample, this clone turned up once. This chain links TRBV28 with TRBJ2-7, with 9 nucleotides matching TRBD2. Germline CDR1 and CDR2: MDHEN and SYDVKM. Unmatched junction bases numbered 12, after V lost 8 bases and J lost 1 base. CDR3 length: 16 residues. This CDR3 is CASASVRTSVSYEQYF. The DNA of the CDR3 is TGTGCCAGCGCTTCTGTCCGGACTAGCGTGTCCTACGAGCAGTACTTC.

V and J are TRBV27 and TRBJ2-2; D is perhaps TRBD2 (5 bases). V was clipped by 0 bases and J by 5 bases, with 16 bases between them. Germline lookup yields CDR1 MNHEY and CDR2 SMNVEV (reference sequence). The length of the CDR3 is 17 residues. CDR3 sequence: CASSLSIWRARTGELFF. CDR3 nucleotide sequence: TGTGCCAGCAGTTTATCGATTTGGCGGGCGAGGACCGGGGAGCTGTTTTTT.

The gene calls are TRBV12-3 or TRBV12-4 and TRBJ1-2, with 8 bases fitting TRBD1. The length of the CDR3 is 13 residues. Trimming took 1 base from V and 6 from J; bases not matched to a gene: 1. The CDR3 DNA follows: TGTGCCAGCAGTTTAGACAGGGGGAATGGCTACACCTTC. It translates to CASSLDRGNGYTF.

This clone was counted once. V gene TRBV4-3 combines with J gene TRBJ2-3; the match to TRBD2 covers 11 bases. Trimming took 0 bases from V and 1 from J; bases not matched to a gene: 6. The CDR3 has 18 amino acids. Germline CDR1 reads LGHNA; CDR2 reads YSLEER. CDR3 loop: CASSQDVTSGGGTDTQYF. As DNA, the CDR3 is TGCGCCAGCAGCCAAGATGTTACTAGCGGGGGAGGCACAGATACGCAGTATTTT.

The chain carries TRBV29-1 and TRBJ2-2, with TRBD2 identical over 13 bases. V was clipped by 1 base and J by 0 bases; unmatched bases: 8. The CDR3 has 19 amino acids. Germline lookup yields CDR1 SQVTM and CDR2 ANQGSEA. CDR3 DNA sequence: TGCAGCGTTGAAGGACTAGCGGGGGGCAAACTAGCGAACACCGGGGAGCTGTTTTTT. This gives the protein CSVEGLAGGKLANTGELFF.

This chain connects TRBV7-9 to TRBJ2-6; a possible D gene is TRBD2 (6 bases). Trimming removed 2 bases at V and 1 base at J, with 12 bases between. This CDR3 has 17 residues. The V gene's germline CDR1 is SEHNR and CDR2 FQNEAQ (reference sequence). The CDR3 region has the DNA TGTGCCAGCAGCTTATCTTTCGGGGGTTCTGGGGCCAACGTCCTGACTTTC. As protein: CASSLSFGGSGANVLTF.

This chain links TRBV10-3 with TRBJ1-6; TRBD1 matches 8 bases. V was clipped by 10 bases and J by 8 bases; unmatched bases: 4. The CDR3 is 12 residues long. Germline values: CDR1 ENHRY, CDR2 SYGVKD. CDR3 bases: TGTGCCAGCGGGACAGGAGATTCACCCCTCCACTTT. Its translation is CASGTGDSPLHF.

The V call is TRBV7-9, the J call TRBJ1-1, with D unclear. V was pared by 2 bases and J by 8 bases, with 18 bases between. The germline gives CDR1 SEHNR, CDR2 FQNEAQ (reference sequence). The CDR3 length is 15 residues. The CDR3 bases are TGTGCCAGCAGCTTATTGGTCCTGGGCGTAAACGAAGCTTTCTTT. Translated, it gives CASSLLVLGVNEAFF.

V and J are TRBV11-2 and TRBJ2-1; 8 bases map to TRBD1. CDR1 is SGHAT and CDR2 is FQNNGV in the germline V gene. This CDR3 has 17 amino acids. Unmatched junction bases numbered 9, after V lost 1 base and J lost 4 bases. Written as DNA, the CDR3 is TGTGCCAGCAGCTTAGTGCGACAGGGGTCGGGTTACAATGAGCAGTTCTTC. Amino acids: CASSLVRQGSGYNEQFF.

The rearrangement links TRBV12-3 or TRBV12-4 to TRBJ1-2; a weak D match, TRBD1 (5 bases). This CDR3 region has 13 residues. Trimming removed 3 bases from V and 6 bases from J, with 11 bases in between. The CDR3 DNA sequence: TGTGCCAGCAGTTTCGGGGGAGGAGATGGCTACACCTTC. As protein: CASSFGGGDGYTF.

The chain employs TRBV7-2 and TRBJ1-2; D remains unclear. Germline assignment: CDR1 SGHTA and CDR2 FQGNSA. The CDR3 is 13 residues long. Trimming left V 2 bases short and J 6 bases short, with 10 bases between. The DNA of the CDR3 is TGTGCCAGCAGCTTATCCCCCGGGGATGGCTACACCTTC. Residues: CASSLSPGDGYTF.

The chain employs TRBV7-8 and TRBJ1-6; D perhaps matches TRBD1 (5 bases). CDR3 length: 18 amino acids. Trimming shortened V by 0 bases and J by 0 bases, and 12 bases separated the two germline ends. The V gene's germline CDR1 is SGHVS and CDR2 FQNEAQ. DNA for the CDR3: TGTGCCAGCAGCTTAGCCGGGACTCAGAGCTCCTATAATTCACCCCTCCACTTT. It encodes CASSLAGTQSSYNSPLHF.

The chain joins TRBV30 to TRBJ2-7; 10 positions match TRBD2. The V gene's germline CDR1 is GTSNPN and CDR2 SVGIG (reference sequence). V lost 6 bases to trimming and J lost 4 bases; unmatched junction nucleotides: 9. CDR3 length: 14 amino acids. In DNA, the CDR3 is TGTGCCTGCAACCAGCGGGGGGGAGCTTACGAGCAGTACTTC. Its translation: CACNQRGGAYEQYF.

The chain couples TRBV4-3 to TRBJ1-2; D gene ambiguous. Looked up from germline, CDR1 is LGHNA and CDR2 is YSLEER. V was pared by 0 bases and J by 1 base, with 6 bases between. This CDR3 comprises 14 residues. The CDR3 DNA reads TGCGCCAGCAGCCAAGATATACATAACTATGGCTACACCTTC. This sequence encodes CASSQDIHNYGYTF.

CDR3 nucleotides: TGTGCCAGCAGCCGAACGGGCGAGGGTAGCGGGGAGCTGTTTTTT. Translated, it gives CASSRTGEGSGELFF. V gene TRBV3-1 (or the pseudogene TRBV3-2) combines with J gene TRBJ2-2; tentative D call: TRBD2 (5 bases). V lost 4 bases, J lost 7 bases, and 16 bases lay in between. There are 15 residues in the CDR3. CDR1 is LGHDT and CDR2 is YNNKEL in the germline V gene (reference sequence).

This chain connects TRBV10-3 to TRBJ2-3; 14 bases fit TRBD2. The CDR3 is 14 residues long. Germline V CDR1 and CDR2: ENHRY, SYGVKD. V shed 10 bases, J shed 4 bases, and the junction held 4 bases outside the gene matches. Here the CDR3 reads CATGLAGGADTQYF. The CDR3 nucleotides are TGTGCCACTGGACTAGCGGGGGGTGCAGATACGCAGTATTTT.

CDR3 in amino acids: CASSLAQGVRPLHF. The CDR3 region has the DNA TGTGCCAGCAGCTTAGCCCAGGGGGTAAGACCCCTCCACTTT. The gene calls are TRBV7-9 and TRBJ1-6, with 7 nucleotides matching TRBD1. This CDR3 spans 14 amino acids. V lost 0 bases, J lost 12 bases, and 5 bases stayed unmatched. Germline V gene data show CDR1 as SEHNR and CDR2 as FQNEAQ (reference sequence).

The CDR3 here is CASSVEGHLTEAFF. The CDR3 nucleotides are TGTGCCAGCAGCGTAGAAGGACACCTCACTGAAGCTTTCTTT. The chain joins TRBV9 to TRBJ1-1; TRBD1 is a possible D gene (5 bases). Germline CDR1 is SGDLS and CDR2 is YYNGEE. This CDR3 spans 14 amino acids. Trimming left V 0 bases short and J 4 bases short, with 10 bases between. The full variable domain, its missing parts supplied by reference TRBV9 and TRBJ1-1, is DSGVTQTPKHLITATGQRVTLRCSPRSGDLSVYWYQQSLDQGLQFLIQYYNGEERAKGNILERFSAQQFPDLHSELNLSSLELGDSALYFCASSVEGHLTEAFFGQGTRLTVV.